A selection of T cell receptor beta chains follows, all from one sample in a study of T cells in Graves' hyperthyroidism and ophthalmopathy. TCRdb analysed the multiplex PCR reads with MiXCR anew, one entry per CDR3 protein. This table holds around 370,000 distinct CDR3 sequences, 18% found once. What was sequenced was blood. These receptors were obtained from a man aged 18 to 35 with Graves' ophthalmopathy. Both conserved end residues are part of each CDR3. A D gene is named only where the DNA matches it firmly.

V gene	D gene	J gene	CDR3 protein
TRBV11-2	.	TRBJ1-4	CASSPRYPRGNEKLFF
TRBV3-1	TRBD2	TRBJ2-1	CASSQDGGARGVYNEQFF
TRBV7-3	.	TRBJ1-3	CASSYGQAGSGNTIYF
TRBV20-1	.	TRBJ2-3	CSALTPWSTDTQYF
TRBV6-2/TRBV6-3	.	TRBJ2-1	CASSYSYMSRQSNEQFF
TRBV24-1	.	TRBJ1-2	CATSDWSYGYTF
TRBV20-1	.	TRBJ1-4	CSARAPSVATNEKLFF
TRBV5-1	TRBD1	TRBJ2-1	CASSLQGVHSYNEQFF
TRBV27	TRBD2	TRBJ2-1	CASQLTSGGYFDEQFF
TRBV12-3/TRBV12-4	TRBD1	TRBJ1-1	CASRDAGTGTAGAFF
TRBV14	.	TRBJ1-1	CASSQVNAKLSEAFF
TRBV18	.	TRBJ2-7	CASSPPSGNEQYF
TRBV7-9	.	TRBJ1-6	CASSSRQVANSPLHF
TRBV6-1	.	TRBJ2-5	CASSLLWAETQYF
TRBV18	.	TRBJ1-3	CASSPPGHLSSGNTIYF
TRBV7-9	TRBD1	TRBJ1-2	CASSPGQDSGGYTF